The 5 T cell receptor beta chains reported below all come from one sample, sequenced in a study of cytomegalovirus exposure and HLA in healthy donors. The PCR was carried out with 60 Vbeta primers and 13 Jbeta primers. Here immunoSEQ multiplex PCR was the method, and the copy in TCRdb shows in-frame clones only, minus some. The top ten clones hold 2.9% of a sample with 200,000 or so clones, approximately 80% of them seen once. Sequencing was performed on PBMCs. These receptors came from a man aged 25-40 years in good health and CMV-seronegative.

The chain carries TRBV19 and TRBJ1-5; TRBD1 agrees at 8 bases. Germline V gene data show CDR1 as LNHDA and CDR2 as SQIVND (reference sequence). J was trimmed by 2 bases and V by 5 bases; bases with no gene match: 8. The CDR3 length is 16 residues. CDR3 sequence: CASSVLPGQGNQPQHF. In DNA, the CDR3 is TGTGCCAGTAGTGTCCTACCGGGACAGGGCAATCAGCCCCAGCATTTT.

The V call is TRBV28, the J call TRBJ1-5; no firm D call. The CDR3 is made up of 14 amino acids. Between the trimmed V and J ends, which lost 6 bases and 2 bases, there was a span of 11 bases. Germline CDR1 reads MDHEN; CDR2 reads SYDVKM. CDR3 amino acids: CASRVASGNQPQHF. The CDR3 bases are TGTGCCAGCAGGGTGGCCAGCGGCAATCAGCCCCAGCATTTT. The whole variable domain, remainder taken from reference TRBV28 and TRBJ1-5, is DVKVTQSSRYLVKRTGEKVFLECVQDMDHENMFWYRQDPGLGLRLIYFSYDVKMKEKGDIPEGYSVSREKKERFSLILESASTNQTSMYLCASRVASGNQPQHFGDGTRLSIL.

This clone was detected a few times. DNA of the CDR3: TGTGCCAGTAGTCCCGGACTAGTCCAAGAGACCCAGTACTTC. Encoded protein: CASSPGLVQETQYF. The rearrangement links TRBV19 to TRBJ2-5; TRBD2 matches 7 bases. After removal of 5 bases from V and 1 base from J, the junction contained 4 bases not matched to a gene. This CDR3 region has 14 residues. Germline lookup yields CDR1 LNHDA and CDR2 SQIVND (reference sequence).

A remark on this clone: One junction end does not reproduce the germline sequence, and a read error may be involved. This chain uses TRBV2 with TRBJ2-6; TRBD1 matches at 8 bases. CDR3 length: 16 amino acids. Germline V gene lookup returns CDR1 SNHLY and CDR2 FYNNEI. The CDR3 DNA sequence: TGTGCCACTCGGGGGTCAGGGGGCGCTGGGGCCAGCGTCCTGACTTTC. Its protein is CATRGSGGAGASVLTF. The whole variable domain, remainder taken from reference TRBV2 and TRBJ2-6, is EPEVTQTPSHQVTQMGQEVILRCVPISNHLYFYWYRQILGQKVEFLVSFYNNEISEKSEIFDDQFSVERPDGSNFTLKIRSTKLEDSAMYFCATRGSGGAGASVLTFGAGSRLTVL.

The V call is TRBV28, the J call TRBJ2-7, with a weak D call TRBD1 (6 bases). Trimming pared 3 bases from V and 6 bases from J, leaving 15 bases between. The CDR3 consists of 14 residues. The germline V gene has CDR1 MDHEN and CDR2 SYDVKM. DNA for the CDR3: TGTGCCAGCAGTTTGGGGGCAGGGTATGCCGAGCAGTACTTC. Translation: CASSLGAGYAEQYF.